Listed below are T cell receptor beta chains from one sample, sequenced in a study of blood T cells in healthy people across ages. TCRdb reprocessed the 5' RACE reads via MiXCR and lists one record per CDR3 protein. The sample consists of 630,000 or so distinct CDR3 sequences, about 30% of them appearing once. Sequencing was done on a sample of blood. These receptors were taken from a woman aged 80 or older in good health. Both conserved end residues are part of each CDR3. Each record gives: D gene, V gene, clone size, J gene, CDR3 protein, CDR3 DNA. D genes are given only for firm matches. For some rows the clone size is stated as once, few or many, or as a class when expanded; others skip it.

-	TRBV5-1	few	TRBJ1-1	CASRWAANTEAFF	TGCGCCAGCCGATGGGCAGCGAACACTGAAGCTTTCTTT
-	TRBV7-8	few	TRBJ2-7	CASSLALKRPEQYF	TGTGCCAGCAGCTTAGCCCTAAAAAGACCCGAGCAGTACTTC
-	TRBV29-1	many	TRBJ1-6	CSVKWRNSPLHF	TGCAGCGTCAAGTGGAGGAATTCACCCCTCCACTTT
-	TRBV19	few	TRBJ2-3	CASSGGVSADTQYF	TGTGCCAGTAGTGGAGGAGTATCGGCAGATACGCAGTATTTT
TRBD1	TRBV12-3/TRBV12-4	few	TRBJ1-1	CASIETGGRAEAFF	TGTGCCAGCATCGAAACAGGGGGCAGAGCTGAAGCTTTCTTT
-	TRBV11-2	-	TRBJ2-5	CASSFSQGRLETQYF	TGTGCCAGCAGCTTTTCGCAGGGGAGGCTTGAGACCCAGTACTTC
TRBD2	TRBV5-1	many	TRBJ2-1	CASSLLAGSHEQFF	TGCGCCAGCAGCTTGCTAGCGGGGAGTCATGAGCAGTTCTTC
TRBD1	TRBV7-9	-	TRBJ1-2	CASSPTGDYTF	TGTGCCAGCAGCCCGACAGGGGACTACACCTTC
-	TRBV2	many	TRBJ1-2	CASRANIRNYGYTF	TGTGCCAGCAGGGCAAACATACGAAACTATGGCTACACCTTC
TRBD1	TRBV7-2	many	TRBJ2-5	CASSLAGSGTGQETQYF	TGTGCCAGCAGCTTAGCGGGCTCCGGGACAGGACAAGAGACCCAGTACTTC
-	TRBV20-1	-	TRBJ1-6	CSARGGTSSYNSPLHF	TGCAGTGCTAGAGGCGGGACGAGCTCCTATAATTCACCCCTCCACTTT
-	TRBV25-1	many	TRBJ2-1	CASSLGSRNEQFF	TGTGCCAGCAGTTTAGGATCGAGGAATGAGCAGTTCTTC